Presented here are 8 T cell receptor beta chains from one specimen sequenced in a study of cytomegalovirus exposure and HLA in healthy donors. Use of 60 Vbeta and 13 Jbeta primers characterized the PCR. The assay was immunoSEQ multiplex PCR, and TCRdb's table has in-frame clones only and misses some. The sample gives 150,000 to 200,000 clones, 70% to 90% of which show up once; about a tenth is in the top ten. The specimen was PBMCs. The source of these receptors is a man between 18 and 29 years old in good health and CMV-seropositive.

V gene TRBV29-1 combines with J gene TRBJ2-1; D might be TRBD2 (5 bases). The CDR3 runs to 14 residues. Germline V CDR1 and CDR2: SQVTM, ANQGSEA. Trimming pared 3 bases from V and 7 bases from J, leaving 16 bases between. The CDR3 region has the DNA TGCAGCGTTGAGGCCTTAAAAAGAGGGAATGAGCAGTTCTTC. Amino acid sequence: CSVEALKRGNEQFF.

This chain joins TRBV5-1 and TRBJ2-1, with TRBD1 matching 10 bases. V lost 0 bases and J lost 6; bases outside the gene matches: 12. Germline CDR1 reads SGHRS; CDR2 reads YFSETQ. The CDR3 totals 18 residues. CDR3 DNA: TGCGCCAGCAGCTTGGACCCCTGGACAGGGGGAATAGGCAATGAGCAGTTCTTC. This sequence encodes CASSLDPWTGGIGNEQFF.

J is TRBJ1-6 and V is TRBV5-4; 8 bases line up with TRBD1. Germline V lookup: CDR1 SGHNT, CDR2 YYREEE (reference sequence). The CDR3 extends over 16 amino acids. With 6 bases clipped from V and 4 bases from J, the junction kept 9 bases outside the gene matches. The CDR3 nucleotides read TGTGCCAGCAACGTGGACAGGGAAGGGTATAATTCACCCCTCCACTTT. It specifies CASNVDREGYNSPLHF.

V usage is TRBV19 and J usage is TRBJ1-5, with a tentative D call TRBD1 (5 bases). CDR3 size: 14 residues. The ends were cut back, 5 bases at V and 5 bases at J, with 13 bases in the middle. CDR1 and CDR2 from the germline V gene are LNHDA and SQIVND (reference sequence). In DNA, the CDR3 is TGTGCCAGTAGTCGGGGGGGATTCGATCAGCCCCAGCATTTT. Translation: CASSRGGFDQPQHF.

Remarks on this clone: This sample includes further DNA sequences coding for the same CDR3. V is TRBV5-1 and J is TRBJ2-2; no clear D. CDR1 SGHRS and CDR2 YFSETQ come from the germline V gene. The CDR3 loop spans 15 amino acids. Trimming left V 0 bases short and J 0 bases short, with 6 bases between. The CDR3 here is CASSLAQTNTGELFF. CDR3 coding DNA: TGCGCCAGCAGCTTGGCTCAGACGAACACCGGGGAGCTGTTTTTT.

For the CDR3, the DNA is TGTGCCAGCAGTTATCTAGCGGGCTATTACAATGAGCAGTTCTTC. Its protein product is CASSYLAGYYNEQFF. This chain links TRBV6-5 with TRBJ2-1, with TRBD2 identical over 8 bases. Germline CDR1 reads MNHEY; CDR2 reads SVGAGI. CDR3 length: 15 amino acids. V lost 3 bases and J lost 4; bases outside the gene matches: 5.

This chain joins TRBV16 and TRBJ2-2; TRBD2 might be the D (5 bases). V was pared by 4 bases and J by 1 base, with 13 bases between. This CDR3 is built from 16 residues. Per germline, CDR1 KGHSY and CDR2 FQNENV. CDR3 nucleotide sequence: TGTGCCAGCAGCCTCCGCCGTGGGAGGAACACCGGGGAGCTGTTTTTT. Protein product: CASSLRRGRNTGELFF. The full variable domain, rest sourced from reference TRBV16 and TRBJ2-2, is GEEVAQTPKHLVRGEGQKAKLYCAPIKGHSYVFWYQQVLKNEFKFLISFQNENVFDETGMPKERFSAKCLPNSPCSLEIQATKLEDSAVYFCASSLRRGRNTGELFFGEGSRLTVL.

The sample holds a few counts of this clone. At the DNA level, this CDR3 is encoded by other sequences in the same sample as well. The chain recombines TRBV28 with TRBJ1-5; 7 bases are shared with TRBD1. CDR3 length: 14 residues. V trimming: 8 bases; J trimming: 6 bases; junction bases outside the gene matches: 10. Germline V gives CDR1 MDHEN, CDR2 SYDVKM. CDR3: CASVQGKRGQPQHF. CDR3 in DNA: TGTGCCAGCGTACAGGGGAAACGAGGTCAGCCCCAGCATTTT.